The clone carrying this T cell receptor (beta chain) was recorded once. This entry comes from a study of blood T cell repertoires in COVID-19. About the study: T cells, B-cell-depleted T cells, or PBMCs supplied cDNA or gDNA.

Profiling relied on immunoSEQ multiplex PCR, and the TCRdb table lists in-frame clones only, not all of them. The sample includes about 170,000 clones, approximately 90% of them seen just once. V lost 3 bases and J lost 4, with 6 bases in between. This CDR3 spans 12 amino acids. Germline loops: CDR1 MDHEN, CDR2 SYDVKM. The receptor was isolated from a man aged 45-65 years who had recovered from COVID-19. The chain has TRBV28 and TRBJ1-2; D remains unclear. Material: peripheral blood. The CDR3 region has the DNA TGTGCCAGCAGTTTTGAGCTCTATGGCTACACCTTC. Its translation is CASSFELYGYTF.